Below, 17 T cell receptor beta chains from the same sample are listed, as sequenced in a study of OX40 agonist ivuxolimab in advanced cancers. Assay: immunoSEQ multiplex PCR; the TCRdb copy retains only in-frame clones and omits some. The sample contains some 100,000 clones, approximately 90% of which appear only once. The sequencing here drew on CD4+ or CD8+ T cells sorted from blood, taken in a trial of the OX40 agonist ivuxolimab. The receptors originated from an adult with an advanced solid tumor such as melanoma, head and neck, liver or kidney cancer.

The V call is TRBV9, the J call TRBJ2-7, with D tentatively TRBD2 (6 bases). Germline V lookup: CDR1 SGDLS, CDR2 YYNGEE. The CDR3 loop spans 13 amino acids. The germline V and J ends were trimmed by 4 bases and 1 base, with 9 bases remaining between them. The CDR3: CASSHGTSYEQYF. DNA for the CDR3: TGTGCCAGCAGCCACGGGACTTCCTACGAGCAGTACTTC. Full variable domain (missing parts from reference TRBV9 and TRBJ2-7): DSGVTQTPKHLITATGQRVTLRCSPRSGDLSVYWYQQSLDQGLQFLIQYYNGEERAKGNILERFSAQQFPDLHSELNLSSLELGDSALYFCASSHGTSYEQYFGPGTRLTVT.

The chain couples TRBV7-2 to TRBJ1-6; 10 positions agree with TRBD1. V lost 6 bases and J lost 9; bases outside the gene matches: 8. The germline gives CDR1 SGHTA, CDR2 FQGNSA. The CDR3 loop spans 15 amino acids. The CDR3, as DNA: TGTGCCAGCAGTCGAGGACAGGGGGAGGCTTCACCCCTCCACTTT. This encodes CASSRGQGEASPLHF.

The chain carries TRBV7-8 and TRBJ2-7; 15 nucleotides align to TRBD2. The germline gives CDR1 SGHVS, CDR2 FQNEAQ. This CDR3 region has 16 residues. Trimming cost V 6 bases and J 2 bases; bases outside gene matches: 5. The CDR3 loop reads CASSRTSGRGTYEQYF. Written as DNA, the CDR3 is TGTGCCAGCAGTCGGACTAGCGGGAGGGGGACCTACGAGCAGTACTTC.

The rearrangement links TRBV7-2 to TRBJ1-2; no firm D call. The length of the CDR3 is 15 residues. Trimming took off 3 bases at V and 5 bases at J, with 16 bases between the two ends. Germline CDR1 and CDR2: SGHTA and FQGNSA. The CDR3 nucleotides read TGTGCCAGCAGCTTGGACCATTTCCAATCATATGGCTACACCTTC. Amino acid sequence: CASSLDHFQSYGYTF.

The chain combines TRBV15 with TRBJ1-5; TRBD1 agrees at 7 bases. The CDR3 is made up of 17 amino acids. Germline CDR1 is LNHNV and CDR2 is YYDKDF (reference sequence). The junction had 11 bases not matched to a gene; V was cut back by 4 bases and J by 2 bases. CDR3 bases: TGTGCCACCAGCACCGGACAGGCCAGGTCGGGCAATCAGCCCCAGCATTTT. Its translation is CATSTGQARSGNQPQHF.

This rearrangement joins TRBV4-1 to TRBJ2-1, with 10 nucleotides matching TRBD1. The CDR3 length is 15 residues. CDR1 MGHRA and CDR2 YSYEKL come from the germline V gene. Trimming at V came to 1 base and at J to 7 bases, leaving 4 bases not matched to a gene. CDR3 in amino acids: CASSQGQGAWNEQFF. The CDR3 DNA reads as TGCGCCAGCAGCCAAGGACAGGGGGCGTGGAATGAGCAGTTCTTC.

The chain recombines TRBV4-3 with TRBJ2-7, with 7 positions matching TRBD1. The CDR3 length is 15 residues. V dropped 1 base and J dropped 2; count of bases not matched to a gene: 5. Germline loops: CDR1 LGHNA, CDR2 YSLEER. CDR3 in amino acids: CASSQVWDSAYEQYF. Here the CDR3 DNA reads TGCGCCAGCAGCCAAGTATGGGACAGCGCCTACGAGCAGTACTTC.

This chain connects TRBV28 to TRBJ2-7; D ambiguous. The V gene's germline CDR1 is MDHEN and CDR2 SYDVKM. V was trimmed by 5 bases and J by 3 bases, leaving 8 bases between them. The CDR3 consists of 12 residues. The CDR3 sequence is CASSRRVYEQYF. The CDR3 DNA is TGTGCCAGCAGTAGGAGAGTCTACGAGCAGTACTTC.

The rearrangement joins TRBV29-1 to TRBJ2-3; perhaps TRBD2 as D (5 bases). CDR1 SQVTM and CDR2 ANQGSEA come from the germline V gene. The CDR3 is made up of 14 amino acids. Trimming stripped 7 bases from V and 1 base from J, with 15 bases between. The CDR3 reads CSARGSARTDTQYF. In DNA, the CDR3 is TGCAGCGCCCGCGGGTCTGCCCGCACAGATACGCAGTATTTT.

The CDR3 reads CSASGTHVRDEQFF. CDR3 bases: TGCAGCGCATCCGGGACCCATGTGCGCGATGAGCAGTTCTTC. The V gene is TRBV29-1, the J gene TRBJ2-1; D tentatively fits TRBD1 or TRBD2 (5 bases each). The V gene lost 7 bases and the J gene lost 8 bases, with 21 bases spanning the gap. CDR1 and CDR2 from the germline V gene are SQVTM and ANQGSEA. This CDR3 contains 14 residues.

V usage is TRBV29-1 and J usage is TRBJ2-5; 11 bases fit TRBD2. The germline V gene encodes CDR1 SQVTM and CDR2 ANQGSEA. The CDR3 consists of 15 residues. V lost 0 bases to trimming and J lost 7 bases; unmatched junction nucleotides: 7. The CDR3: CSVEEGTSGGGTQYF. The DNA for the CDR3 is TGCAGCGTTGAAGAAGGGACTAGCGGAGGGGGGACCCAGTACTTC. Looking up the rest from reference TRBV29-1 and TRBJ2-5 gives the full variable domain: SAVISQKPSRDICQRGTSLTIQCQVDSQVTMMFWYRQQPGQSLTLIATANQGSEATYESGFVIDKFPISRPNLTFSTLTVSNMSPEDSSIYLCSVEEGTSGGGTQYFGPGTRLLVL.

The rearrangement uses TRBV4-2 and TRBJ2-5, with TRBD1 as a possible D gene (7 bases). The V end was cut by 3 bases, the J end by 4 bases, with 15 bases between. The CDR3 loop spans 15 amino acids. In germline, CDR1 is LGHNA, CDR2 YNFKEQ. The CDR3 sequence is CASSHGRGVRETQYF. The CDR3 DNA is TGTGCCAGCAGCCATGGCAGGGGGGTTCGAGAGACCCAGTACTTC.

V gene TRBV4-1 combines with J gene TRBJ2-1; no clear D. V was trimmed by 0 bases and J by 3 bases, leaving 12 bases between them. CDR1 and CDR2 (germline): MGHRA, YSYEKL. The CDR3 is 16 residues long. The CDR3, as DNA: TGCGCCAGCAGCCAAGACTCGGCTAGTTACTACAATGAGCAGTTCTTC. Amino acids: CASSQDSASYYNEQFF.

The J gene is TRBJ2-7, the V gene TRBV5-5; D is uncertain. The CDR3 contains 13 residues. The germline V gene has CDR1 SGHKS and CDR2 YYEKEE (reference sequence). Between the trimmed V and J ends, which lost 5 bases and 0 bases, there was a span of 9 bases. Here the CDR3 DNA reads TGTGCCAGCAGTTTGACGGCCTCCTACGAGCAGTACTTC. Protein sequence: CASSLTASYEQYF.

This clone was detected a few times. The rearrangement joins TRBV6-1 to TRBJ2-7; D is perhaps TRBD1 (6 bases). V lost 4 bases and J 5 bases, leaving 15 bases between the germline ends. The CDR3 loop spans 14 amino acids. CDR1 is MNHNS, CDR2 SASEGT, per germline. The DNA of the CDR3 is TGTGCCAGCAGTGCTTGGACAGCTACCCACGAGCAGTACTTC. Translated: CASSAWTATHEQYF.

Only one count was recorded for this clone. This chain joins TRBV7-3 and TRBJ2-3, with 8 positions matching TRBD1. CDR1 and CDR2 (germline): SGHTA, FQGTGA. With V trimmed by 4 bases and J by 6 bases, 6 bases remained unmatched. The CDR3 runs 14 residues. CDR3 protein: CASSSGTGSDTQYF. The CDR3 coding sequence is TGTGCCAGCAGCTCCGGGACAGGTTCGGATACGCAGTATTTT.

The chain employs TRBV14 and TRBJ2-1; D unclear. Per the germline V gene, CDR1 is SGHDN and CDR2 is FVKESK. The CDR3 extends over 11 amino acids. Trimming took off 2 bases at V and 9 bases at J, with 5 bases between the two ends. CDR3 sequence: CASSQLGEQFF. Here the CDR3 DNA reads TGTGCCAGCAGCCAATTGGGTGAGCAGTTCTTC.